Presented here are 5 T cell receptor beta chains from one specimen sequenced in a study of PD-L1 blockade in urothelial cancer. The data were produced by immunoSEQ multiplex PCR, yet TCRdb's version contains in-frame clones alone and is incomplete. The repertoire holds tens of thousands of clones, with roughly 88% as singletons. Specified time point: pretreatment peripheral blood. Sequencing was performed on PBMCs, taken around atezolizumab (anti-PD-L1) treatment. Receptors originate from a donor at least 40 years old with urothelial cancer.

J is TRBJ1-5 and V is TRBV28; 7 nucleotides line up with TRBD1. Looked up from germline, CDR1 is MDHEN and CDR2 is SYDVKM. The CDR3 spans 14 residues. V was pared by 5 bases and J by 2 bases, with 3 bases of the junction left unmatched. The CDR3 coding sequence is TGTGCCAGCAGTCGCGGACAGGGCAATCAGCCCCAGCATTTT. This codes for CASSRGQGNQPQHF.

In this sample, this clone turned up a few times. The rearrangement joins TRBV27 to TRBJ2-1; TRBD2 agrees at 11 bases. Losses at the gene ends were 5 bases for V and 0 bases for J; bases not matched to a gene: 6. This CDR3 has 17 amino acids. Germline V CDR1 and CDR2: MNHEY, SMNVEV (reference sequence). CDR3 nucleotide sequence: TGTGCCAGCAGTCCAACGGGACTAGCGGCCTCCTACAATGAGCAGTTCTTC. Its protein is CASSPTGLAASYNEQFF.

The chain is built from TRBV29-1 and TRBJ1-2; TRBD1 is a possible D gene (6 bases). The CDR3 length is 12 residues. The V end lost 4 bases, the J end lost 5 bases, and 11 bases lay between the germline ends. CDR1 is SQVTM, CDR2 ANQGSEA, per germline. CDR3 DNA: TGCAGCGTTGGGGGGCGGGGGTATGGCTACACCTTC. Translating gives CSVGGRGYGYTF.

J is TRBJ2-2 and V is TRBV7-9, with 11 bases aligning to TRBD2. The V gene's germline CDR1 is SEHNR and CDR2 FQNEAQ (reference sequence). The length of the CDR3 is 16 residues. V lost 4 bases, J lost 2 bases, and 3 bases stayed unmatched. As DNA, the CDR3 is TGTGCCAGCAGCTCAGGACTAGCGGGTAACACCGGGGAGCTGTTTTTT. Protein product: CASSSGLAGNTGELFF.

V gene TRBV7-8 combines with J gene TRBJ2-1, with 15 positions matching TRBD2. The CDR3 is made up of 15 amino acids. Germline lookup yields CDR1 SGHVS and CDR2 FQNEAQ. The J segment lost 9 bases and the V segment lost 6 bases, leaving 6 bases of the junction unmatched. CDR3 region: CASRRTSGRAVEQFF. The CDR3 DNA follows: TGTGCCAGCAGAAGGACTAGCGGGAGGGCCGTTGAGCAGTTCTTC.